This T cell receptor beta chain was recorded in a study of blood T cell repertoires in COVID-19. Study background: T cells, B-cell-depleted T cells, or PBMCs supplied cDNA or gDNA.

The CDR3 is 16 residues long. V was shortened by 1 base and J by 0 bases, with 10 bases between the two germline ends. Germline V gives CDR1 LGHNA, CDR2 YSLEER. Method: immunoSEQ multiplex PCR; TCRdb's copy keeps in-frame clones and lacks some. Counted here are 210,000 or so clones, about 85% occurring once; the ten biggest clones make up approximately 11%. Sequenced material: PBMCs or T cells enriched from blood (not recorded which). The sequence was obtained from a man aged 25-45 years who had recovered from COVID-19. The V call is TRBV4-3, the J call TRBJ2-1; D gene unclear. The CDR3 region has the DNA TGCGCCAGCAGCCAAGTAGAGTCCTTCTCCTACAATGAGCAGTTCTTC. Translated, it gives CASSQVESFSYNEQFF.